The clone carrying this T cell receptor (beta chain) has more than one count but fewer than ten. Antigen unknown. The data stem from a study of blood T cells in healthy people across ages. Study conclusions and caveats: More naive CD4+ cells and higher diversity were found in long-lived than in aged donors. Naive T cell percentage by flow cytometry tracked strongly with beta diversity.

The V end lost 5 bases, the J end lost 7 bases, and 17 bases lay between the germline ends. Germline-derived CDR1 and CDR2 are SGHTA and FQGNSA. The CDR3 runs 15 residues. A second PCR of 7 to 11 cycles used a sample-barcoded 5' primer and a J-beta primer mix. TCRdb passed the 5' RACE reads through MiXCR, listing each CDR3 protein once. The sample yields about 1.5 million distinct CDR3 sequences, under 55% seen once. This TCR was sampled from a woman between 18 and 30 years old in good health. The sample was blood. V gene TRBV7-2 combines with J gene TRBJ1-4; perhaps TRBD1 as D (6 bases). The DNA of the CDR3 is TGTGCCAGCAGCAAGATGGGGGGCGCCGGTGAAAAACTGTTTTTT. Encoded protein: CASSKMGGAGEKLFF. The whole variable domain, filled in from reference TRBV7-2 and TRBJ1-4, reads GAGVSQSPSNKVTEKGKDVELRCDPISGHTALYWYRQSLGQGLEFLIYFQGNSAPDKSGLPSDRFSAERTGGSVSTLTIQRTQQEDSAVYLCASSKMGGAGEKLFFGSGTQLSVL.